This T cell receptor beta chain was sequenced during a study of CD8 T cells in Susac syndrome. About 0.5 to 1 ug RNA was reverse transcribed with random hexamers. Each CDR3 protein gets one entry after TCRdb re-called the immunoSEQ multiplex PCR reads with MiXCR. The table includes 150,000 to 190,000 distinct CDR3 sequences, about 95% detected once. The CDR3 contains 11 residues. V lost 6 bases, J lost 2 bases, and 3 bases lay in between. The chain has TRBV12-3 or TRBV12-4 and TRBJ2-3; no clear D gene. The sample taken for sequencing was CD4+ T cells from PBMCs. The receptor was derived from a human donor with Susac syndrome. CDR3 bases: TGTGCCAGCAGCTCCACAGATACGCAGTATTTT. Residues: CASSSTDTQYF.